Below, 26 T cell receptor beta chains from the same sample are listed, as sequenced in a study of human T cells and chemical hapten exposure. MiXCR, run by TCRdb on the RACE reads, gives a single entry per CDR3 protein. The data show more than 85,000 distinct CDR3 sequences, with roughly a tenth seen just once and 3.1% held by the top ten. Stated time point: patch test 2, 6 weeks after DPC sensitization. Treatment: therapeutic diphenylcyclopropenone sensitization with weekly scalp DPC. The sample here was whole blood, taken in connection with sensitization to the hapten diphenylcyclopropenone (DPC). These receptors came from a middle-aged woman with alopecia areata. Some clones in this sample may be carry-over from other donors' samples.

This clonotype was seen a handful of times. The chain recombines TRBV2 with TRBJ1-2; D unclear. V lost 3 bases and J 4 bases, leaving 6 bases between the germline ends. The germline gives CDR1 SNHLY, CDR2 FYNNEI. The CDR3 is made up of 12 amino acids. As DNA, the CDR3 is TGTGCCAGCAGTGAGCAGTTCTATGGCTACACCTTC. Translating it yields CASSEQFYGYTF.

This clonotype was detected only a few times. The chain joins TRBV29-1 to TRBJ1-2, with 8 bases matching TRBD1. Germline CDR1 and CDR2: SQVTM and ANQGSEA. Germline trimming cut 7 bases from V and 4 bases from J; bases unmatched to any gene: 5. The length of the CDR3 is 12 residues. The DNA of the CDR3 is TGCAGCGCGCGAGACAGGGGCTATGGCTACACCTTC. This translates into CSARDRGYGYTF.

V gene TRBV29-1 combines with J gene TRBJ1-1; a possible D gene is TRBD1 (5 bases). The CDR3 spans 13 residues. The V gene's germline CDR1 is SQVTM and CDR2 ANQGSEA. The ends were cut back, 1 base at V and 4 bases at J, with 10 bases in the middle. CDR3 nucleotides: TGCAGCGTTGAAGGACAGTACTTCACTGAAGCTTTCTTT. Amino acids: CSVEGQYFTEAFF. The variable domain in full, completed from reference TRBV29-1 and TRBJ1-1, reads SAVISQKPSRDICQRGTSLTIQCQVDSQVTMMFWYRQQPGQSLTLIATANQGSEATYESGFVIDKFPISRPNLTFSTLTVSNMSPEDSSIYLCSVEGQYFTEAFFGQGTRLTVV.

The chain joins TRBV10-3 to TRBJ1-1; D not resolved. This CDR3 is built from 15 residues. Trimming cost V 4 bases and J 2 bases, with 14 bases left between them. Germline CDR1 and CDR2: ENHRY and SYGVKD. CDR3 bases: TGTGCCATCAGTGCTGACTTAACGGAAAACACTGAAGCTTTCTTT. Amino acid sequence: CAISADLTENTEAFF.

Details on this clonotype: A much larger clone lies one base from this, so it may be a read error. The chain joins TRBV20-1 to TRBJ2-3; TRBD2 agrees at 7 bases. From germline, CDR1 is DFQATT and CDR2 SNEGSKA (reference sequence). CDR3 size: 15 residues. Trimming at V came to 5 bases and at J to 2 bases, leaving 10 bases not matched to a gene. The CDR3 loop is CSASGLTGNTDTQYF. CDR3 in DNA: TGCAGTGCTTCGGGACTAACGGGGAACACAGATACGCAGTATTTT.

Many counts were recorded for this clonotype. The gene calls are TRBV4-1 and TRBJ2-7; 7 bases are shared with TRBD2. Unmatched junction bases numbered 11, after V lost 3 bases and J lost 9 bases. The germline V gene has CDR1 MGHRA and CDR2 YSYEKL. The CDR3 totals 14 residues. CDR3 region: CASSQSSGSTGQYF. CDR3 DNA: TGCGCCAGCAGCCAGAGTAGCGGGTCGACGGGGCAGTACTTC.

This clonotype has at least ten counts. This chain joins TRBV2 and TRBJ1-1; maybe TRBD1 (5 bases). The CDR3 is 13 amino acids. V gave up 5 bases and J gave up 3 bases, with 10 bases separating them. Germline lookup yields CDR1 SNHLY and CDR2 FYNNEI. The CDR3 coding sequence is TGTGCCAGCAGTTTACCGGGGGACACTGAAGCTTTCTTT. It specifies CASSLPGDTEAFF.

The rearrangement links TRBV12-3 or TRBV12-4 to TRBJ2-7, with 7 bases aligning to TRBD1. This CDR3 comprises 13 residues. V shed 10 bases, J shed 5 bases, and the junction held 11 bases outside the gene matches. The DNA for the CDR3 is TGTGCCATTTCCGAGACAGGGAATGACGAGCAGTACTTC. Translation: CAISETGNDEQYF.

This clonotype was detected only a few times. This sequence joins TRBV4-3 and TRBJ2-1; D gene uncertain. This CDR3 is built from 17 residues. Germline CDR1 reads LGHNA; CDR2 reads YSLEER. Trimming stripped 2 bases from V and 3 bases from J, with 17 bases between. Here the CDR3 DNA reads TGCGCCAGCAGCCAACAACTTCCCTCCCCGGGCTACAATGAGCAGTTCTTC. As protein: CASSQQLPSPGYNEQFF.

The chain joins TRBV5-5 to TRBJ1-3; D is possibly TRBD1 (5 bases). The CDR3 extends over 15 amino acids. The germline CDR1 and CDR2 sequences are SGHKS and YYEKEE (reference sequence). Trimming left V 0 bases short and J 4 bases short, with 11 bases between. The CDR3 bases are TGTGCCAGCAGCTTGGCCGGGGGGACCGGAAACACCATATATTTT. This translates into CASSLAGGTGNTIYF.

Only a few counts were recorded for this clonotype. The CDR3 coding sequence is TGTGCCAGCAGTTACTCGGTGACAGGGCTGAGCTACACCTTC. Translation: CASSYSVTGLSYTF. The chain carries TRBV6-5 and TRBJ1-2; 7 nucleotides match TRBD1. Germline CDR1 MNHEY, CDR2 SVGAGI. The CDR3 totals 14 residues. Trimming cost V 0 bases and J 9 bases; bases outside gene matches: 7.

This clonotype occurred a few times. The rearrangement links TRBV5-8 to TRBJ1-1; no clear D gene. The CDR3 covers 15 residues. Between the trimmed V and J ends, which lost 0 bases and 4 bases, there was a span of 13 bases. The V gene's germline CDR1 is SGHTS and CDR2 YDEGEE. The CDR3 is CASSLGVADFTEAFF. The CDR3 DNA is TGTGCCAGCAGCTTGGGAGTTGCGGATTTCACTGAAGCTTTCTTT.

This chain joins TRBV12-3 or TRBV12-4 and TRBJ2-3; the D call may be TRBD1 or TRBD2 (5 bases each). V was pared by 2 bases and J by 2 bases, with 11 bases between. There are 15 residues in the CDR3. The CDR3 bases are TGTGCCAGCAGTTTACCTGGGGGATACACAGATACGCAGTATTTT. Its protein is CASSLPGGYTDTQYF.

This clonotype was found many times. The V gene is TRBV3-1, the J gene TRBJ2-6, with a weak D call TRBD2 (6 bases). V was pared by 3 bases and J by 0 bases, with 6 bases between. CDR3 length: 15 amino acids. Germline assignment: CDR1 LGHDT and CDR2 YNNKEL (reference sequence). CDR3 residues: CASSQGGSGANVLTF. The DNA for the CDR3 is TGTGCCAGCAGCCAGGGGGGCTCTGGGGCCAACGTCCTGACTTTC.

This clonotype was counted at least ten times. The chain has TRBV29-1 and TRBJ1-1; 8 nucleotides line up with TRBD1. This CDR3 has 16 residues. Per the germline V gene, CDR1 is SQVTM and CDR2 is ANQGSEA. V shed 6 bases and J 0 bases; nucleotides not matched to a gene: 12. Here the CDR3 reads CSVCVSGQAVNTEAFF. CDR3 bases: TGCAGCGTCTGCGTTTCGGGACAGGCTGTGAACACTGAAGCTTTCTTT.

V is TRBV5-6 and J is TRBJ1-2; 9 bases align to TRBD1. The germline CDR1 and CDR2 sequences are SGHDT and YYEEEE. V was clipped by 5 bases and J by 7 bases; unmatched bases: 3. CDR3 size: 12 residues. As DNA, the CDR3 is TGTGCCAGCAGGCTGGGACAGGGTGGCTACACCTTC. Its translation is CASRLGQGGYTF.

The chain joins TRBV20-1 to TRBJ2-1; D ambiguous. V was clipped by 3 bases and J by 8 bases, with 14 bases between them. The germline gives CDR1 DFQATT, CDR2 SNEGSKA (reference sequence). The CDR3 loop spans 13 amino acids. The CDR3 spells CSASVGLGYEQFF. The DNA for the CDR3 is TGCAGTGCTAGTGTTGGCCTAGGGTATGAGCAGTTCTTC.

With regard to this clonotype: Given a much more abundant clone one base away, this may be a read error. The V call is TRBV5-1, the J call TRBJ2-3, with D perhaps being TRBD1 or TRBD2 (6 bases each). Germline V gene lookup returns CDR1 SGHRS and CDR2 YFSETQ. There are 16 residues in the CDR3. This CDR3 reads CASRGGGTTITGTQYF. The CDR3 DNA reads TGCGCCAGCAGGGGCGGCGGGACAACGATCACAGGTACGCAGTATTTT.

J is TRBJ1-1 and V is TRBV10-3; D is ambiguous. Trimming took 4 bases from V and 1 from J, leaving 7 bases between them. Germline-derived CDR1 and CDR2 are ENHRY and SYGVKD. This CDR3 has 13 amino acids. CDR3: CAISGRENTEAFF. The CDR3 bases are TGTGCCATCAGTGGAAGAGAGAACACTGAAGCTTTCTTT.

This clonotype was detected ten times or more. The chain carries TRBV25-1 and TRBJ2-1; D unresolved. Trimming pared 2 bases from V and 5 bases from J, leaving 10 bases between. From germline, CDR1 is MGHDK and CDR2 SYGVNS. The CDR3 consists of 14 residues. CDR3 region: CASSEPPTHNEQFF. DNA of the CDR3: TGTGCCAGCAGTGAACCTCCGACTCACAATGAGCAGTTCTTC. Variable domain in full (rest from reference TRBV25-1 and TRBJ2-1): EADIYQTPRYLVIGTGKKITLECSQTMGHDKMYWYQQDPGMELHLIHYSYGVNSTEKGDLSSESTVSRIRTEHFPLTLESARPSHTSQYLCASSEPPTHNEQFFGPGTRLTVL.

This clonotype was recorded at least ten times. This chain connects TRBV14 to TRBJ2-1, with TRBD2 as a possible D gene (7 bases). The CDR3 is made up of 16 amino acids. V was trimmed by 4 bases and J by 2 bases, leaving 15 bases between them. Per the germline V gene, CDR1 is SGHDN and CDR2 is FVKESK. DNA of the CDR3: TGTGCCAGCAGCCCCCACGGGGGGCTACCCTACAATGAGCAGTTCTTC. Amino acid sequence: CASSPHGGLPYNEQFF. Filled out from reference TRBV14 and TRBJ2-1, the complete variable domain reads EAGVTQFPSHSVIEKGQTVTLRCDPISGHDNLYWYRRVMGKEIKFLLHFVKESKQDESGMPNNRFLAERTGGTYSTLKVQPAELEDSGVYFCASSPHGGLPYNEQFFGPGTRLTVL.

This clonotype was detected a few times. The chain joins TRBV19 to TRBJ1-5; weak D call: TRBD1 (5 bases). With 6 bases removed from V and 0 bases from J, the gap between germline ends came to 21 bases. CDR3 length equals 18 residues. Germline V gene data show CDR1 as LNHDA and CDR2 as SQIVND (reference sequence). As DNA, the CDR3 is TGTGCCAGTAGCAGGGAATCGCGACAGACTTATAGCAATCAGCCCCAGCATTTT. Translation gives CASSRESRQTYSNQPQHF.

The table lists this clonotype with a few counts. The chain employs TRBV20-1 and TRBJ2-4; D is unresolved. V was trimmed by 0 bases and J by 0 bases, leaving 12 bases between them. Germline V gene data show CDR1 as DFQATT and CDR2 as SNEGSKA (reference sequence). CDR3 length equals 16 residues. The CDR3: CSARDPQGPAKNIQYF. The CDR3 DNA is TGCAGTGCTAGAGATCCCCAAGGGCCAGCCAAAAACATTCAGTACTTC.

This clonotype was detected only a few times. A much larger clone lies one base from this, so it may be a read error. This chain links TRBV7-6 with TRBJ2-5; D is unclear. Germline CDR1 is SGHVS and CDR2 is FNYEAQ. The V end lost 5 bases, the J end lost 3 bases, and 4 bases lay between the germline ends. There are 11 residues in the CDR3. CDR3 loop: CASSAKETQYF. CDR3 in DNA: TGTGCCAGCAGCGCGAAAGAGACCCAGTACTTC.

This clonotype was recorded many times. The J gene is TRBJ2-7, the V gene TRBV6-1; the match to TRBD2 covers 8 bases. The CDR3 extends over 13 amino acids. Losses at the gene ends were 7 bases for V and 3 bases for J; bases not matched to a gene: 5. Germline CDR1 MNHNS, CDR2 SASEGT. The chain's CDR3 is CASTSGPSYEQYF. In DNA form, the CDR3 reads TGTGCCAGCACTAGCGGGCCGAGCTACGAGCAGTACTTC.

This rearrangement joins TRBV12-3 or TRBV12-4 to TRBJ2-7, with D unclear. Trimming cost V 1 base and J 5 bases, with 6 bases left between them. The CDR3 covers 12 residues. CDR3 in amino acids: CASSLGGHEQYF. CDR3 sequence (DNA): TGTGCCAGCAGTTTAGGGGGTCACGAGCAGTACTTC.